The sequence of this TCR beta chain was determined in a study of blood T cell repertoires in COVID-19. Assay used: immunoSEQ multiplex PCR; TCRdb lists only in-frame clones, some missing. The sample includes approximately 150,000 clones, 84% seen only once; the top ten take about 18%. CDR1 and CDR2 (germline): SGHVS, FNYEAQ. Unmatched junction bases numbered 7, after V lost 2 bases and J lost 2 bases. The CDR3 is 18 amino acids. This clone was counted only a few times. This TCR was recovered from a woman older than 75 with acute or convalescent COVID-19. Sequenced material: peripheral blood. This chain uses TRBV7-6 with TRBJ2-1; TRBD2 matches 12 bases. CDR3 sequence reads: CASSLTTSGRLPYNEQFF. The CDR3 nucleotides are TGTGCCAGCAGCTTAACTACTAGCGGGAGGCTCCCCTACAATGAGCAGTTCTTC.